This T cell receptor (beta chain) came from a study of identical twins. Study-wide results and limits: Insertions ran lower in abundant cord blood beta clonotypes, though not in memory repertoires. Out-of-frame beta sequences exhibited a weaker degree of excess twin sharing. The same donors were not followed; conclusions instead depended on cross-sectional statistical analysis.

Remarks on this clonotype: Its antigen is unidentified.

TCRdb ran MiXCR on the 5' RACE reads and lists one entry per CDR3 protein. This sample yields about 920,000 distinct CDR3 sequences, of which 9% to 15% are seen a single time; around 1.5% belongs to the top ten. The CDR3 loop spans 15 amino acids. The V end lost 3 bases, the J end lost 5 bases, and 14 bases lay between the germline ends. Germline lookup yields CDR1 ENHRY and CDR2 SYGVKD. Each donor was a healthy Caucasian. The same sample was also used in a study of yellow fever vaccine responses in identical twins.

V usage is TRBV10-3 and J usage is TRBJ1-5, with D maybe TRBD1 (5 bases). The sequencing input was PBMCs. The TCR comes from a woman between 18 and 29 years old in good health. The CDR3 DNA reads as TGTGCCATCAGTGAAAGGAAAATGGGGGATCAGCCCCAGCATTTT. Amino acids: CAISERKMGDQPQHF.